Below, 15 T cell receptor beta chains from the same sample are listed, as sequenced in a study of OX40 agonist ivuxolimab in advanced cancers. Sequencing used immunoSEQ multiplex PCR; TCRdb keeps in-frame clones, though not all of them. In the table there are 45,000 to 50,000 clones, around 87% of which are singletons. Here the sequenced sample was CD4+ or CD8+ T cells sorted from blood, taken in a trial of the OX40 agonist ivuxolimab. The receptors come from an adult with an advanced solid tumor such as melanoma, head and neck, liver or kidney cancer.

V usage is TRBV7-3 and J usage is TRBJ2-7; D might be TRBD2 (5 bases). The V and J ends lost 2 bases and 3 bases respectively, with 8 bases between them. The germline V gene encodes CDR1 SGHTA and CDR2 FQGTGA. This CDR3 contains 13 residues. CDR3: CASSLLAGYEQYF. CDR3 bases: TGTGCCAGCAGCTTACTGGCGGGCTACGAGCAGTACTTC.

The chain uses TRBV30 and TRBJ1-6; perhaps TRBD1 as D (6 bases). Trimming stripped 1 base from V and 10 bases from J, with 14 bases between. Germline CDR1 is GTSNPN and CDR2 is SVGIG (reference sequence). The CDR3 has 14 amino acids. The CDR3 is CAWSAPPRGSPLHF. As DNA, the CDR3 is TGTGCCTGGAGTGCCCCCCCCAGGGGCTCACCCCTCCACTTT.

V and J are TRBV10-3 and TRBJ2-4, with 7 bases that match TRBD2. Looked up from germline, CDR1 is ENHRY and CDR2 is SYGVKD. This CDR3 has 12 amino acids. With V trimmed by 0 bases and J by 15 bases, 5 bases remained unmatched. The CDR3, as DNA: TGTGCCATCAGTGAGTCGGCGGGAGCGGCGTACTTC. Residues: CAISESAGAAYF.

The chain carries TRBV7-9 and TRBJ1-6; D gene ambiguous. The CDR3 sequence is 15 residues long. Trimming stripped 5 bases from V and 1 base from J, with 9 bases between. Germline-derived CDR1 and CDR2 are SEHNR and FQNEAQ (reference sequence). The CDR3 nucleotides read TGTGCCAGCAGCCCCCTCGGGTCCTATAATTCACCCCTCCACTTT. Protein: CASSPLGSYNSPLHF.

The chain couples TRBV4-3 to TRBJ1-6; D possibly corresponds to TRBD1 (6 bases). This CDR3 spans 14 amino acids. The germline V gene encodes CDR1 LGHNA and CDR2 YSLEER. Trimming removed 0 bases from V and 10 bases from J, with 10 bases in between. Here the CDR3 reads CASSQDTGRSPLHF. The CDR3 coding sequence is TGCGCCAGCAGCCAAGATACAGGGAGATCACCCCTCCACTTT.

The CDR3 sequence: CSPSGKLNTEAFF. CDR3 sequence (DNA): TGCAGCCCATCAGGTAAACTGAACACTGAAGCTTTCTTT. The chain has TRBV29-1 and TRBJ1-1; D is undetermined. This CDR3 spans 13 amino acids. Germline-derived CDR1 and CDR2 are SQVTM and ANQGSEA. V shed 8 bases and J shed 0 bases, with 13 bases lying between them.

This clone was observed a single time. This chain links TRBV6-1 with TRBJ1-6; 8 bases match TRBD1. This CDR3 comprises 14 residues. Germline V gene sequence: CDR1 MNHNS, CDR2 SASEGT. The V segment lost 6 bases and the J segment 10 bases; nucleotides outside the gene matches: 8. The CDR3 loop reads CASSYGQGGSPLHF. CDR3 coding DNA: TGTGCCAGCAGCTATGGACAGGGAGGCTCACCCCTCCACTTT.

The chain carries TRBV4-2 and TRBJ2-3; 7 positions agree with TRBD1. The ends lost 0 bases at V and 6 bases at J; junction bases unmatched: 6. The germline V gene has CDR1 LGHNA and CDR2 YNFKEQ. The CDR3 is 15 amino acids. The CDR3 DNA follows: TGTGCCAGCAGCCAAGACGGAACACAGGGGGATACGCAGTATTTT. As protein: CASSQDGTQGDTQYF.

V is TRBV9 and J is TRBJ1-2; D gene ambiguous. The CDR3 is 15 residues long. V lost 0 bases and J lost 9, with 18 bases in between. Per the germline V gene, CDR1 is SGDLS and CDR2 is YYNGEE. The CDR3 loop is CASSVDGRAVGSYTF. DNA of the CDR3: TGTGCCAGCAGCGTAGATGGACGGGCGGTCGGTAGCTACACCTTC.

The V gene is TRBV18, the J gene TRBJ1-1; the D is unclear. Trimming removed 2 bases from V and 2 bases from J, with 6 bases in between. The CDR3 loop spans 13 amino acids. Germline CDR1 reads KGHSH; CDR2 reads LQKENI. The CDR3 region is CASSPGSNTEAFF. In DNA form, the CDR3 reads TGTGCCAGCTCACCAGGAAGTAACACTGAAGCTTTCTTT.

The V gene is TRBV5-5, the J gene TRBJ2-3; D is unresolved. This CDR3 has 12 amino acids. Germline loops: CDR1 SGHKS, CDR2 YYEKEE (reference sequence). The V gene lost 2 bases and the J gene lost 4 bases, with 5 bases spanning the gap. The DNA of the CDR3 is TGTGCCAGCAGCTTTTCTGCAGATACGCAGTATTTT. It encodes CASSFSADTQYF.

The gene calls are TRBV29-1 and TRBJ1-2, with 7 bases identical to TRBD1. V gave up 4 bases and J gave up 4 bases; unmatched junction bases: 3. The CDR3 is 12 residues long. Germline lookup yields CDR1 SQVTM and CDR2 ANQGSEA. The CDR3, as DNA: TGCAGCGTTGGTTCAGGGGGCTATGGCTACACCTTC. Translation: CSVGSGGYGYTF.

This clone was observed a single time. This chain joins TRBV18 and TRBJ1-2; TRBD1 matches 8 bases. The V segment lost 3 bases and the J segment 8 bases; nucleotides outside the gene matches: 2. From germline, CDR1 is KGHSH and CDR2 LQKENI. The length of the CDR3 is 12 residues. CDR3 in DNA: TGTGCCAGCTCACCCGGACAGGGCGGCTACACCTTC. Protein product: CASSPGQGGYTF.

The V call is TRBV5-1, the J call TRBJ2-7; D is unresolved. Trimming removed 0 bases from V and 3 bases from J, with 13 bases in between. The length of the CDR3 is 15 residues. The germline gives CDR1 SGHRS, CDR2 YFSETQ. CDR3 in DNA: TGCGCCAGCAGCTTGGGCGTGGAACCCAACTACGAGCAGTACTTC. It codes for CASSLGVEPNYEQYF.

In its sample, this clone was seen a few times. The rearrangement joins TRBV9 to TRBJ2-7; TRBD2 matches at 10 bases. The V segment lost 0 bases and the J segment 5 bases; nucleotides outside the gene matches: 5. The CDR3 loop spans 15 amino acids. CDR1 is SGDLS and CDR2 is YYNGEE in the germline V gene. CDR3 DNA: TGTGCCAGCAGCGTAGAAGCGGGAGGGCCTGACGAGCAGTACTTC. This sequence encodes CASSVEAGGPDEQYF.